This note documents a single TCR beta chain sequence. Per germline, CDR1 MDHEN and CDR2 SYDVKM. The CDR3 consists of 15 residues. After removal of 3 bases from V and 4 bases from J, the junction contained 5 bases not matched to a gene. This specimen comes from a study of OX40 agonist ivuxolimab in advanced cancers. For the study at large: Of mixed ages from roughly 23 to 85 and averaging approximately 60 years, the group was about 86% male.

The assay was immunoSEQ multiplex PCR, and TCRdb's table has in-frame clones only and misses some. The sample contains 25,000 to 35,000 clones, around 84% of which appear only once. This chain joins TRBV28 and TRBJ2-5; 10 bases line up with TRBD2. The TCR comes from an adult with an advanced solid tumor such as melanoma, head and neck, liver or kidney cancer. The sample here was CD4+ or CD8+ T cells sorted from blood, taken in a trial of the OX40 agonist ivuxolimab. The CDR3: CASSLPLAGVETQYF. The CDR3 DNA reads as TGTGCCAGCAGTTTGCCCCTAGCGGGAGTAGAGACCCAGTACTTC.